The rows below give T cell receptor beta chains drawn from one sample of a study of cytomegalovirus exposure and HLA in healthy donors. TCRdb keeps only in-frame clones here, not all; method: immunoSEQ multiplex PCR. Among approximately 110,000 clones listed, 94% were seen once. Sample: PBMCs. These receptors were collected from a woman aged 18-35 years in good health and CMV-seronegative. Both conserved end residues are part of each CDR3. Expanded clones are given a class, and other clones once, few, many or no size at all.

CDR3 length,clone size,V gene,J gene,CDR3 protein
19,.,TRBV19,TRBJ2-2,CASSPLRTSGTAFGGELFF
15,once,TRBV11-2,TRBJ2-1,CASSPGLAGVNEQFF
15,.,TRBV9,TRBJ1-3,CASGAQDRAGNTIYF
17,once,TRBV9,TRBJ2-3,CASSAAIAGGMTDTQYF
11,.,TRBV30,TRBJ1-1,CLTRVNTEAFF
15,.,TRBV6-6,TRBJ1-5,CASSRGQGGNQPQHF
12,.,TRBV6-5,TRBJ1-1,CASSPGNTEAFF
14,once,TRBV28,TRBJ1-3,CASSVGTVGNTIYF
16,.,TRBV11-2,TRBJ2-1,CASSLKQREGGNEQFF
18,.,TRBV9,TRBJ2-1,CASSRKVAGGPSGDEQFF
16,.,TRBV4-2,TRBJ2-3,CASSRGTRWGTDTQYF
15,.,TRBV5-1,TRBJ2-2,CASSLAERNTGELFF
14,.,TRBV29-1,TRBJ2-1,CSVLDSSSYNEQFF
14,.,TRBV6-1,TRBJ1-1,CASSSGMVNTEAFF
13,.,TRBV7-9,TRBJ1-4,CASSSGEGEKLFF
15,.,TRBV9,TRBJ2-1,CASSVAGGPGNEQFF
15,.,TRBV11-3,TRBJ2-1,CASSLDDRGYNEQFF
15,.,TRBV7-3,TRBJ2-5,CASSLQGTSLETQYF
15,.,TRBV28,TRBJ2-7,CASTTRDRVSYEQYF
16,.,TRBV7-6,TRBJ1-1,CASSLARGTDVDEAFF
16,once,TRBV27,TRBJ2-2,CASSSSSGGNTGELFF
11,.,TRBV6-1,TRBJ1-6,CASSEVPGLHF
14,.,TRBV6-1,TRBJ1-3,CASSGAGTGNTIYF
15,.,TRBV9,TRBJ2-2,CASSVGYFTSGELFF
13,.,TRBV28,TRBJ2-2,CASLQGNTGELFF
14,.,TRBV30,TRBJ2-7,CAWSRPGTSYEQYF
15,.,TRBV28,TRBJ1-4,CASSSPDRGDEKLFF
14,once,TRBV5-1,TRBJ2-5,CASSLVGSQETQYF
13,.,TRBV29-1,TRBJ1-2,CSVSRDSNYGYTF
17,.,TRBV5-6,TRBJ1-4,CASSLALGAGRSEKLFF
17,.,TRBV10-3,TRBJ2-6,CAISEGADWAGANVLTF
14,.,TRBV6-5,TRBJ2-7,CASSYSGPPLEQYF
20,.,TRBV27,TRBJ1-2,CASSLPGLGTRAGDNYGYTF
15,once,TRBV27,TRBJ2-7,CASSLRGLNHYEQYF
13,.,TRBV6-6,TRBJ2-7,CASSYELSYEQYF